This T cell receptor beta chain emerged from a study of blood T cell repertoires in COVID-19 (dated by TCRdb to about 2020). Background on the whole study: The collaborator samples originated in the United States, Italy and Spain and spanned the acute and convalescent phases of COVID-19. Nearly every sample came with metadata listing a de-identified subject ID, COVID-19 status, age in years and sex. The material from the prospective study consisted of cDNA or gDNA derived from T cells, B-cell-depleted T cells, or PBMCs. Deeply sampled blood TCRbeta repertoires from subjects exposed to, actively infected with, or recovered from COVID-19 were included in the dataset. The repertoires were released in a freely available public database meant as a resource for research on the immune response to SARS-CoV-2. Where HLA class I and class II types were available, the types were taken from metadata supplied by the sample provider, not from assay-based typing. The samples were drawn from the first 160 participants of the ongoing ImmuneRACE study and from 1,254 subjects provided by 6 global collaborators. Beyond this particular receptor, the publication reports: How much clinical and demographic metadata was included differed by source and by participant, and the metadata was provided uncurated.

Collaborating institutions collected whole blood in K2EDTA tubes following their own protocols. Collaborator samples were shipped for TCRbeta analysis as frozen whole blood, isolated PBMCs, or DNA extracted from either sample type. As concerns this clone: What this receptor recognizes is not known. No much larger clonotype is one base removed from it; base qualities were not supplied.

TCRbeta CDR3 regions were amplified from genomic DNA by means of the immunoSEQ Assay, a bias-controlled multiplex PCR. The study's own analysis went as follows. Nucleated cell counts per sample were estimated from amplification of reference gene primers within the assay. To quantify the absolute abundance of each unique TCRbeta CDR3 rearrangement, sequence reads were collapsed and filtered. For each sample, productive Simpson clonality was calculated as the square root of Simpson's diversity index over productive rearrangements. The table comes from immuneACCESS by way of TCRdb, which keeps in-frame sequences with V and J called. Part of the clones is missing from these tables; in studies checked, under half for an unresolved V gene and the rest for unknown reasons. Clone size and the V and J calls come from that table; the DNA yielded D and trimming. The sample table shows over 85,000 clones, and 65% to 80% are seen once. The biggest ten clones account for around 7.3% of the sample.

The clonotype comes from a woman aged 55-69 years with acute or convalescent COVID-19. The sample comprised peripheral blood.

The nucleotide sequence is given as TGTGCCAGCAGGATGGGACAGGGCTATGGCTACACCTTC. It codes for CASRMGQGYGYTF. This receptor chain uses TRBV6-5 and TRBJ1-2; 9 central bases correspond to TRBD1. The CDR3 numbers 13 residues from cysteine through phenylalanine. Only the CDR3 portion is preserved as DNA: 39 bases, with reading frame beginning at the first base. CDR1 and CDR2, per the germline V gene, are MNHEY and SVGAGI. V is cut back by 6 bases and J by 4 bases, with 3 bases in the junction unmatched.